This TCR beta chain was recorded in a study of blood T cell repertoires in COVID-19 (dated by TCRdb to 2018 to 2020). As for the study more broadly: Samples from collaborators originated in the United States, Italy and Spain and spanned both the acute and convalescent phases of COVID-19. A freely available public database, intended as a resource for researchers studying the immune response to SARS-CoV-2, is where the repertoires were released. The material from the prospective study consisted of cDNA or gDNA derived from T cells, B-cell-depleted T cells, or PBMCs. Where available, HLA class I and class II types were taken from metadata supplied by the sample provider and were not determined by assay-based typing. Samples were obtained from the ongoing ImmuneRACE study (first 160 participants) and from 950 to 1,500 subjects provided by 6 global collaborators. Subjects who had been exposed to COVID-19, were actively infected with it, or had recovered from it provided the deeply sampled blood TCRbeta repertoires that made up the dataset. A de-identified subject ID, COVID-19 status, age in years and sex were almost always included in the sample metadata. Results the study describes overall, beyond this receptor: How much clinical and demographic metadata was included differed by source and by participant, and the metadata was provided uncurated.

Trimming leaves V shorter by 4 bases and J shorter by 5 bases, with the junction holding 11 bases beyond the gene matches. The CDR3, from cysteine to phenylalanine, totals 17 residues. The only DNA kept is the CDR3, 51 bases in frame from the first base. CDR1 LGHDT and CDR2 YNNKEL are derived from the germline V gene (reference sequence). TCRbeta CDR3 regions were amplified from genomic DNA by means of the immunoSEQ Assay, a bias-controlled multiplex PCR. From the authors' description of their analysis: Within the assay, amplification of reference gene primers was used to estimate how many nucleated cells each sample contained. Sequence reads were collapsed and filtered to measure the absolute abundance of every unique TCRbeta CDR3 rearrangement. For each sample, productive Simpson clonality was calculated as the square root of Simpson's diversity index across productive rearrangements. TCRdb carries this immuneACCESS record with in-frame sequences only. Its versions omit some clonotypes, under half of them owing to an unresolved V gene in the studies checked, with the rest unexplained. That table is the source of V, J and clone size, and D and trimming were worked out from the DNA. The table for this sample lists approximately 170,000 clones; 70% to 85% of them were counted only once. The top ten clonotypes cover 9.5% to 15% of the sample.

Turning to this clone: What this receptor recognizes is not known. Per-base quality was not reported, and no clone a single base away is much larger than it.

Each collaborating institution followed its own protocols to collect whole blood in K2EDTA tubes. For TCRbeta analysis, collaborator samples were shipped as frozen whole blood, as isolated PBMCs, or as DNA extracted from either sample type. The chain is made from TRBV3-1 (or the pseudogene TRBV3-2) and TRBJ2-4; the junction holds 10 bases that match TRBD1. The origin of this receptor is a woman in her forties or fifties with acute or convalescent COVID-19. The sequencing sample was made of peripheral blood. The CDR3 protein sequence reads: CASSPRTGGLRQNIQYF. The nucleotides read TGTGCCAGCAGCCCCCGGACAGGGGGTTTGAGGCAAAACATTCAGTACTTC.